This T cell receptor (beta chain) originates from a study of blood T cell repertoires in COVID-19. Study-level background: Some COVID-19 samples were acute and others convalescent; all came from the United States, Italy and Spain. Sample material is recorded as cDNA or gDNA derived from T cells, B-cell-depleted T cells, or PBMCs.

This clone was seen once. V lost 3 bases to trimming and J lost 4 bases; unmatched junction nucleotides: 4. CDR1 GTSNPN and CDR2 SVGIG come from the germline V gene (reference sequence). The CDR3 is 13 residues long. Under the authors' procedure: For nucleated cells, counts were estimated from reference gene primer amplification. The data were produced by immunoSEQ multiplex PCR, yet TCRdb's version contains in-frame clones alone and is incomplete. The V and J calls and clone size are taken from that table; D and trimming were inferred from the DNA. The sample has over 300,000 clones; about four fifths are singletons.

The material sequenced was peripheral blood. The rearrangement links TRBV30 to TRBJ1-1; 8 nucleotides match TRBD1. This TCR derives from a woman aged 45 to 65 with acute or convalescent COVID-19. CDR3 DNA: TGTGCCTGGAGCCCGGACAGGGCCACTGAAGCTTTCTTT. Its protein is CAWSPDRATEAFF.